This T cell receptor (beta chain) was identified during a study of blood T cell repertoires in COVID-19 (dated by TCRdb to about 2020). About the full investigation: Samples covering the acute and convalescent phases of COVID-19 were provided by collaborators in the United States, Italy and Spain. Deeply sampled blood TCRbeta repertoires from subjects exposed to, actively infected with, or recovered from COVID-19 were included in the dataset. The material from the prospective study consisted of cDNA or gDNA derived from T cells, B-cell-depleted T cells, or PBMCs. Where HLA class I and class II types were available, the types were taken from metadata supplied by the sample provider, not from assay-based typing. The repertoires were released in a freely available public database meant as a resource for research on the immune response to SARS-CoV-2. The sample metadata nearly always contained a de-identified subject ID, COVID-19 status, age in years and sex. Samples were obtained from the ongoing ImmuneRACE study (first 160 participants) and from 1,000 to 1,500 subjects provided by 6 global collaborators. General study outcomes and caveats: Clinical and demographic metadata were provided uncurated, with the amount varying by source and participant.

CDR1 and CDR2 (SQVTM, ANQGSEA) derive from the germline V gene. Cut back by 3 bases and 8 bases, the V and J ends lie 16 bases apart. From cysteine to phenylalanine, the CDR3 is 13 amino acids long. This entry keeps only the CDR3 DNA: 39 bases, framed from base 1. Samples from volunteer blood donors who had recovered from COVID-19 were contributed by a second Seattle source. Each collaborating institution followed its own protocols to collect whole blood in K2EDTA tubes. For TCRbeta analysis, collaborators shipped samples as frozen whole blood, isolated PBMCs, or DNA extracted from either of those sample types. Comment on this clone: Its recognized antigen is unknown. No base quality information exists; no much larger clone differs at one position.

TCRbeta CDR3 regions were amplified from genomic DNA using the immunoSEQ Assay, a bias-controlled multiplex PCR. The source study handled its data this way. The number of nucleated cells in each sample was estimated from the amplification of reference gene primers within the assay. To quantify the absolute abundance of each unique TCRbeta CDR3 rearrangement, sequence reads were collapsed and filtered. For each sample, productive Simpson clonality was calculated as the square root of Simpson's diversity index across productive rearrangements. As stored in TCRdb, this immuneACCESS dataset retains in-frame rearrangements with V and J assigned. A fraction of the clones does not appear; measured against another copy, unresolved V genes explain less than half of the discrepancy, and the remainder lacks a known reason. V and J calls and clone size follow that table, whereas D and trimming were derived from the DNA. This sample has about 140,000 clones in its table, and around 73% of those were observed once. About 10% of the sample comes from the top ten.

Sequencing was performed on peripheral blood. Recombination linked TRBV29-1 to TRBJ1-2; possibly the D gene is TRBD1, per 5 matching bases. The receptor comes from a man aged 60-69 years who had recovered from COVID-19. The CDR3 reads CSVEAQGGSGYTF. In nucleotides, the sequence is TGCAGCGTTGAGGCCCAGGGAGGTAGCGGCTACACCTTC.